This entry lists 18 T cell receptor beta chains sequenced from one sample in a study of shared clonotypes between healthy human individuals. Assay used: immunoSEQ multiplex PCR; TCRdb lists only in-frame clones, some missing. Of hundreds of thousands of clones in the sample, over 65% were seen once. The specimen was memory CD4+ T cells sorted from blood. The subset: CD45RA-negative fraction. Receptors originate from a woman aged 30 to 39 in good health.

V and J are TRBV7-8 and TRBJ2-2; D remains unclear. This CDR3 has 16 residues. The V gene's germline CDR1 is SGHVS and CDR2 FQNEAQ. With 1 base removed from V and 3 bases from J, the gap between germline ends came to 12 bases. CDR3: CASSLGPFRDTGELFF. The CDR3 DNA reads as TGTGCCAGCAGCTTAGGACCGTTTCGGGACACCGGGGAGCTGTTTTTT.

J is TRBJ1-1 and V is TRBV19; D is possibly TRBD1 (6 bases). Trimming took 8 bases from V and 5 from J, leaving 15 bases between them. The CDR3 spans 13 residues. The germline V gene encodes CDR1 LNHDA and CDR2 SQIVND (reference sequence). Here the CDR3 reads CASDGFQGTEAFF. The CDR3 coding sequence is TGTGCCAGTGACGGTTTCCAGGGGACTGAAGCTTTCTTT. Full variable domain (missing parts from reference TRBV19 and TRBJ1-1): DGGITQSPKYLFRKEGQNVTLSCEQNLNHDAMYWYRQDPGQGLRLIYYSQIVNDFQKGDIAEGYSVSREKKESFPLTVTSAQKNPTAFYLCASDGFQGTEAFFGQGTRLTVV.

The chain combines TRBV28 with TRBJ2-1; 8 nucleotides agree with TRBD2. The germline V gene encodes CDR1 MDHEN and CDR2 SYDVKM. This CDR3 comprises 18 residues. The trim removed 1 base at V and 1 base at J, leaving 9 bases unmatched. As DNA, the CDR3 is TGTGCCAGCAGTTTATTCTCCCCACTAGCGGCTTCCTACAATGAGCAGTTCTTC. It specifies CASSLFSPLAASYNEQFF.

The J gene is TRBJ2-1, the V gene TRBV29-1; D call uncertain. In germline, CDR1 is SQVTM, CDR2 ANQGSEA. This CDR3 region has 13 residues. Trimming took 7 bases from V and 2 from J, leaving 12 bases between them. CDR3 sequence (DNA): TGCAGCGCTCAAGTCGGCGCCTACAATGAGCAGTTCTTC. Translated, it gives CSAQVGAYNEQFF.

This sequence joins TRBV5-4 and TRBJ2-5; D unclear. V lost 0 bases, J lost 3 bases, and 9 bases lay in between. The CDR3 extends over 14 amino acids. Looked up from germline, CDR1 is SGHNT and CDR2 is YYREEE (reference sequence). This CDR3 reads CASSLGQFKETQYF. The CDR3 DNA follows: TGTGCCAGCAGCTTGGGGCAATTCAAAGAGACCCAGTACTTC.

The chain couples TRBV2 to TRBJ2-1; 8 nucleotides agree with TRBD2. CDR3 length: 15 residues. Germline loops: CDR1 SNHLY, CDR2 FYNNEI. Trimming at V came to 2 bases and at J to 0 bases, leaving 0 bases not matched to a gene. CDR3 nucleotide sequence: TGTGCCAGCAGTGAACTAGCGGGCTCCTACAATGAGCAGTTCTTC. Its translation is CASSELAGSYNEQFF.

This clone was recorded once. The rearrangement uses TRBV9 and TRBJ2-2; no firm D call. The germline V gene has CDR1 SGDLS and CDR2 YYNGEE. Trimming removed 0 bases at V and 3 bases at J, with 12 bases between. The CDR3 consists of 16 residues. The CDR3 nucleotides read TGTGCCAGCAGCGTAGCCTCCTTGGTTGACACCGGGGAGCTGTTTTTT. Its protein product is CASSVASLVDTGELFF.

V gene TRBV10-2 combines with J gene TRBJ2-7; D is tentatively TRBD1 or TRBD2 (6 bases each). Germline V gene data show CDR1 as WSHSY and CDR2 as SAAADI. Trimming removed 7 bases at V and 2 bases at J, with 18 bases between. This CDR3 has 15 residues. The CDR3 reads CASTRLNGGAYEQYF. In DNA form, the CDR3 reads TGCGCCAGCACGCGACTCAACGGGGGCGCCTACGAGCAGTACTTC.

This clone is a singleton in its sample. The chain links TRBV25-1 to TRBJ2-4; TRBD1 matches 10 bases. The CDR3 has 14 residues. V was clipped by 1 base and J by 12 bases; unmatched bases: 6. CDR1 is MGHDK and CDR2 is SYGVNS in the germline V gene. The CDR3 coding sequence is TGTGCCAGCAGTGAATCGGGACAGGGGCCCCCTCAGTACTTC. Translated: CASSESGQGPPQYF.

V and J are TRBV4-1 and TRBJ2-3, with D possibly matching TRBD1 (5 bases). Germline CDR1 MGHRA, CDR2 YSYEKL. Trimming pared 2 bases from V and 2 bases from J, leaving 14 bases between. CDR3 size: 16 residues. The CDR3 DNA reads TGCGCCAGCAGCCAAAGGGTCGACAGAATCACAGATACGCAGTATTTT. It encodes CASSQRVDRITDTQYF.

This clone was seen a handful of times. This chain uses TRBV6-6 with TRBJ2-7; D gene uncertain. The CDR3 consists of 14 residues. V was shortened by 2 bases and J by 6 bases, with 14 bases between the two germline ends. The V gene's germline CDR1 is MNHNY and CDR2 SVGAGI (reference sequence). The CDR3 DNA reads as TGTGCCAGCAGTTACGGTCCTAGGAAGGCCGAGCAGTACTTC. Amino acids: CASSYGPRKAEQYF.

This sequence joins TRBV5-1 and TRBJ1-1; 8 bases map to TRBD1. Germline V CDR1 and CDR2: SGHRS, YFSETQ. This CDR3 has 18 amino acids. V was clipped by 0 bases and J by 0 bases; unmatched bases: 10. In nucleotides, the CDR3 is TGCGCCAGCAGCTTGGGAGGGGACAGGCGTTTGATGAACACTGAAGCTTTCTTT. Translating it yields CASSLGGDRRLMNTEAFF.

This clone was observed once. The genes are TRBV28 and TRBJ2-7; TRBD2 is a possible D gene (6 bases). The CDR3 sequence is 15 residues long. Between the trimmed V and J ends, which lost 3 bases and 0 bases, there was a span of 12 bases. Germline-derived CDR1 and CDR2 are MDHEN and SYDVKM. The CDR3 sequence is CASSLAGNPSYEQYF. DNA of the CDR3: TGTGCCAGCAGTTTGGCGGGAAACCCCTCCTACGAGCAGTACTTC. Full variable domain (outside the CDR3, taken from reference TRBV28 and TRBJ2-7): DVKVTQSSRYLVKRTGEKVFLECVQDMDHENMFWYRQDPGLGLRLIYFSYDVKMKEKGDIPEGYSVSREKKERFSLILESASTNQTSMYLCASSLAGNPSYEQYFGPGTRLTVT.

The genes are TRBV10-1 and TRBJ1-5; D remains unclear. The length of the CDR3 is 12 residues. V was clipped by 3 bases and J by 5 bases, with 5 bases between them. CDR1 and CDR2 from the germline V gene are WNHNN and SYGVQD (reference sequence). The CDR3 nucleotides read TGCGCCAGCAGTGATGTAGATCAGCCCCAGCATTTT. Residues: CASSDVDQPQHF.

This chain uses TRBV2 with TRBJ2-3; D unclear. The CDR3 runs 14 residues. Germline V gene data show CDR1 as SNHLY and CDR2 as FYNNEI. Trimming took off 2 bases at V and 5 bases at J, with 11 bases between the two ends. CDR3 nucleotides: TGTGCCAGCAGTGAATCCCCAGGAAAAGATACGCAGTATTTT. Translating gives CASSESPGKDTQYF.

This clone came up many times. V usage is TRBV19 and J usage is TRBJ1-5, with a possible D match to TRBD1 (5 bases). This CDR3 is built from 12 residues. V lost 4 bases and J lost 9, with 10 bases in between. CDR1 and CDR2 (germline): LNHDA, SQIVND (reference sequence). The CDR3 loop reads CASSTTVPPQHF. The CDR3 bases are TGTGCCAGTAGTACGACAGTGCCGCCCCAGCATTTT.

This clone was picked up one time. V usage is TRBV21-1 and J usage is TRBJ1-4; the table names TRBD1, a call not compared with the DNA. TRBV21-1 is reported as a pseudogene. CDR3 length equals 14 residues. CDR3 region: CASSKPWADEKLFF. The DNA for the CDR3 is TGTGCCAGCAGCAAACCTTGGGCAGATGAAAAACTGTTTTTT.

Regarding this clone: The junction does not match germline at one end; this may be a read error. The chain employs TRBV15 and TRBJ2-7; D not resolved. Germline V CDR1 and CDR2: LNHNV, YYDKDF (reference sequence). The CDR3 is 16 residues long. CDR3 protein: CATSRDVWEGSNEQYF. Written as DNA, the CDR3 is TGTGCCACCAGCAGAGATGTGTGGGAAGGCTCCAACGAGCAGTACTTC.